This entry lists 25 T cell receptor beta chains sequenced from one sample in a study of graft-versus-host responses after intestinal transplantation. These receptors have no identified antigens. Profiled with immunoSEQ multiplex PCR; TCRdb holds only in-frame clones, not every one. The top ten hold roughly 6% of the sample, which has some 90,000 clones, about 89% seen once. Sequencing used unstimulated CD8+ T cells sorted from spleen or lymph node cells, obtained before intestinal transplant. The receptor set was obtained from a human donor who received an intestinal transplant.

The genes are TRBV10-3 and TRBJ2-7; possibly TRBD1 for D (7 bases). Germline V gene lookup returns CDR1 ENHRY and CDR2 SYGVKD. This CDR3 contains 14 residues. Between the trimmed V and J ends, which lost 3 bases and 3 bases, there was a span of 12 bases. The CDR3 loop is CAISDQGEVYEQYF. The CDR3 region has the DNA TGTGCCATCAGTGACCAGGGGGAGGTCTACGAGCAGTACTTC.

The chain links TRBV27 to TRBJ2-1, with D uncertain. The germline V gene has CDR1 MNHEY and CDR2 SMNVEV (reference sequence). The CDR3 is made up of 14 amino acids. V lost 3 bases, J lost 3 bases, and 9 bases lay in between. The CDR3 loop is CASSLWVNYNEQFF. CDR3 nucleotide sequence: TGTGCCAGCAGTTTGTGGGTGAACTACAATGAGCAGTTCTTC.

Concerning this clone: The same CDR3 also results from other DNA sequences found in this sample. The V call is TRBV9, the J call TRBJ1-6; D remains ambiguous. Trimming shortened V by 0 bases and J by 7 bases, and 2 bases separated the two germline ends. This CDR3 is built from 12 residues. The germline gives CDR1 SGDLS, CDR2 YYNGEE. CDR3 coding DNA: TGTGCCAGCAGCGTAGGGAATTCACCCCTCCACTTT. It translates to CASSVGNSPLHF.

The chain recombines TRBV6-6 with TRBJ2-1; D is uncertain. Per the germline V gene, CDR1 is MNHNY and CDR2 is SVGAGI (reference sequence). V lost 7 bases to trimming and J lost 4 bases, with 11 bases between them. The CDR3 spans 13 residues. In DNA form, the CDR3 reads TGTGCCAGCAACGGGCCCGAGTACAATGAGCAGTTCTTC. As protein: CASNGPEYNEQFF.

The V gene is TRBV19, the J gene TRBJ2-5; 7 bases match TRBD2. The CDR3 length is 16 residues. Germline CDR1 LNHDA, CDR2 SQIVND (reference sequence). The CDR3 sequence is CAKLPVGREIGETQYF. The CDR3 DNA sequence: TGTGCAAAACTGCCCGTAGGGCGGGAGATAGGCGAGACCCAGTACTTC.

The chain joins TRBV7-9 to TRBJ2-1, with 9 nucleotides matching TRBD2. Per the germline V gene, CDR1 is SEHNR and CDR2 is FQNEAQ (reference sequence). J was trimmed by 7 bases and V by 8 bases; bases with no gene match: 6. The CDR3 runs 13 residues. The CDR3 is CASRPTSGNEQFF. The CDR3 DNA is TGTGCCAGCCGTCCGACTAGCGGTAATGAGCAGTTCTTC. Variable domain in full (rest from reference TRBV7-9 and TRBJ2-1): DTGVSQNPRHKITKRGQNVTFRCDPISEHNRLYWYRQTLGQGPEFLTYFQNEAQLEKSRLLSDRFSAERPKGSFSTLEIQRTEQGDSAMYLCASRPTSGNEQFFGPGTRLTVL.

The chain has TRBV23-1 and TRBJ1-5; D remains ambiguous. TRBV23-1 is an ORF for which the function is uncertain. CDR3 length: 15 residues. V lost 7 bases to trimming and J lost 7 bases, with 20 bases between them. The CDR3 region is CASTHLGRLGQPQHF. CDR3 bases: TGCGCCAGCACCCATCTTGGCCGTCTTGGGCAGCCCCAGCATTTT.

The V and J genes are TRBV14 and TRBJ2-3; TRBD2 is a possible D gene (5 bases). The CDR3 loop spans 16 amino acids. Germline CDR1 reads SGHDN; CDR2 reads FVKESK. Trimming removed 4 bases at V and 7 bases at J, with 21 bases between. CDR3 protein: CASSLNRTQPLHTQYF. In nucleotides, the CDR3 is TGTGCCAGCAGCCTGAACCGGACTCAGCCACTACATACGCAGTATTTT.

This clone has just one count. The chain couples TRBV9 to TRBJ2-7, with D unresolved. Germline CDR1 SGDLS, CDR2 YYNGEE. The germline V and J ends were trimmed by 0 bases and 2 bases, with 9 bases remaining between them. The CDR3 consists of 14 residues. The CDR3 is CASSVGATTYEQYF. In DNA, the CDR3 is TGTGCCAGCAGCGTAGGGGCTACAACCTACGAGCAGTACTTC.

The J gene is TRBJ1-5, the V gene TRBV27, with TRBD1 matching 8 bases. This CDR3 comprises 13 residues. The trim removed 5 bases at V and 14 bases at J, leaving 11 bases unmatched. The germline V gene has CDR1 MNHEY and CDR2 SMNVEV (reference sequence). The DNA of the CDR3 is TGTGCCAGCAGTCCAGCCGGGACAGGCGTCGAGCATTTT. Residues: CASSPAGTGVEHF.

In DNA form, the CDR3 reads TGTGCCAGTAGTGAGGGACAGGGGGTTGCTGATTACGAGCAGTACTTC. Translation gives CASSEGQGVADYEQYF. The J gene is TRBJ2-7, the V gene TRBV19, with 11 bases matching TRBD1. The CDR3 runs 16 residues. Germline assignment: CDR1 LNHDA and CDR2 SQIVND (reference sequence). J gave up 4 bases and V 5 bases, and 10 bases lay outside the gene matches.

This sequence joins TRBV29-1 and TRBJ2-7; 8 bases agree with TRBD1. Germline-derived CDR1 and CDR2 are SQVTM and ANQGSEA. This CDR3 is 14 amino acids long. V lost 0 bases, J lost 6 bases, and 7 bases stayed unmatched. The CDR3 spells CSVEDLLDRVEQYF. The CDR3 DNA follows: TGCAGCGTTGAAGATCTTCTGGACAGGGTCGAGCAGTACTTC.

The chain employs TRBV28 and TRBJ2-5; possible D gene TRBD1, 6 bases. The J call is in doubt because the DNA end fits TRBJ2-7 better. Per germline, CDR1 MDHEN and CDR2 SYDVKM. The CDR3 totals 16 residues. CDR3 amino acids: CASSFEGPGANDEQYF. The CDR3 DNA reads as TGTGCCAGCAGTTTTGAAGGGCCAGGGGCGAACGACGAGCAGTACTTC.

The chain couples TRBV11-2 to TRBJ1-4; no firm D call. V was cut by 0 bases and J by 0 bases, with 8 bases left in between. This CDR3 comprises 16 residues. Germline loops: CDR1 SGHAT, CDR2 FQNNGV. As DNA, the CDR3 is TGTGCCAGCAGCTTAGATCTCGATGCAACTAATGAAAAACTGTTTTTT. Translation: CASSLDLDATNEKLFF.

J is TRBJ2-1 and V is TRBV5-4, with 8 bases identical to TRBD1. The CDR3 is made up of 15 amino acids. CDR1 is SGHNT and CDR2 is YYREEE in the germline V gene (reference sequence). V lost 3 bases, J lost 2 bases, and 4 bases stayed unmatched. This CDR3 reads CASSYPGQAYNEQFF. In DNA form, the CDR3 reads TGTGCCAGCAGCTACCCGGGACAGGCCTACAATGAGCAGTTCTTC.

On this clone itself: It is likely a read error: a sequence one base away is far more abundant. The CDR3 loop is CASSPRGGSYEQYF. CDR3 in DNA: TGCGCCAGCAGCCCCAGGGGGGGATCGTACGAGCAGTACTTC. The rearrangement joins TRBV5-1 to TRBJ2-7; D could derive from TRBD1 or TRBD2 (7 bases each). Germline V gives CDR1 SGHRS, CDR2 YFSETQ. The length of the CDR3 is 14 residues. V lost 4 bases and J 4 bases, leaving 15 bases between the germline ends.

The chain has TRBV6-5 and TRBJ1-5; D is uncertain. The CDR3 totals 12 residues. Germline CDR1 and CDR2: MNHEY and SVGAGI. V was cut by 5 bases and J by 0 bases, with 2 bases left in between. In nucleotides, the CDR3 is TGTGCCAGCAGTGATAGCAATCAGCCCCAGCATTTT. Translated: CASSDSNQPQHF.

The chain links TRBV28 to TRBJ2-3; 10 bases agree with TRBD2. Per the germline V gene, CDR1 is MDHEN and CDR2 is SYDVKM. Trimming cost V 3 bases and J 4 bases; bases outside gene matches: 13. The CDR3 is made up of 18 amino acids. The CDR3 nucleotides are TGTGCCAGCAGTTTTGATGGCCCTCTAGCGGGAGCAGCAGATACGCAGTATTTT. Amino acid sequence: CASSFDGPLAGAADTQYF.

The rearrangement joins TRBV5-1 to TRBJ2-2, with unresolved D. Per the germline V gene, CDR1 is SGHRS and CDR2 is YFSETQ. Trimming shortened V by 0 bases and J by 4 bases, and 4 bases separated the two germline ends. CDR3 length: 13 amino acids. Here the CDR3 reads CASSLVGTGELFF. The DNA of the CDR3 is TGCGCCAGCAGCTTGGTCGGCACCGGGGAGCTGTTTTTT. The full variable domain, with the rest looked up from reference TRBV5-1 and TRBJ2-2, is KAGVTQTPRYLIKTRGQQVTLSCSPISGHRSVSWYQQTPGQGLQFLFEYFSETQRNKGNFPGRFSGRQFSNSRSEMNVSTLELGDSALYLCASSLVGTGELFFGEGSRLTVL.

This chain joins TRBV4-1 and TRBJ1-6, with a weak D call TRBD1 (5 bases). Germline CDR1 reads MGHRA; CDR2 reads YSYEKL. V was trimmed by 1 base and J by 9 bases, leaving 13 bases between them. The CDR3 has 15 residues. CDR3 in DNA: TGCGCCAGCAGCCAAGTCGTCCCGGGGGTTTCACCCCTCCACTTT. Translating it yields CASSQVVPGVSPLHF.

The genes are TRBV2 and TRBJ2-7, with 7 bases that match TRBD1. CDR1 is SNHLY and CDR2 is FYNNEI in the germline V gene. The V segment lost 3 bases and the J segment 0 bases; nucleotides outside the gene matches: 8. CDR3 length: 16 residues. The CDR3: CASSDPGTESSYEQYF. The CDR3, as DNA: TGTGCCAGCAGTGACCCCGGGACAGAGAGCTCCTACGAGCAGTACTTC.

The chain combines TRBV6-1 with TRBJ1-2, with 7 bases matching TRBD1. Germline values: CDR1 MNHNS, CDR2 SASEGT. This CDR3 is 13 amino acids long. V lost 6 bases, J lost 8 bases, and 9 bases stayed unmatched. The CDR3, as DNA: TGTGCCAGCAGCATAGGGGGCGCGGAGGGCTACACCTTC. Translating it yields CASSIGGAEGYTF.

The V call is TRBV5-4, the J call TRBJ2-7; possibly TRBD2 for D (6 bases). Trimming removed 2 bases at V and 0 bases at J, with 12 bases between. From germline, CDR1 is SGHNT and CDR2 YYREEE (reference sequence). The CDR3 has 15 residues. CDR3 nucleotides: TGTGCCAGCAGCTTCTACGGAGGGAGCTCCTACGAGCAGTACTTC. Translated, it gives CASSFYGGSSYEQYF.

The chain joins TRBV7-6 to TRBJ1-1; unclear D gene. The V and J ends lost 5 bases and 1 base respectively, with 8 bases between them. CDR3 length: 13 residues. CDR1 is SGHVS, CDR2 FNYEAQ, per germline. The DNA of the CDR3 is TGTGCCAGCAGCGCCCTTCCGAACACTGAAGCTTTCTTT. Residues: CASSALPNTEAFF.

V is TRBV10-3 and J is TRBJ1-1, with D perhaps matching TRBD1 (5 bases). Germline V CDR1 and CDR2: ENHRY, SYGVKD. V lost 0 bases and J lost 5, with 19 bases in between. This CDR3 has 17 residues. CDR3 residues: CAISESMLSGKRTEAFF. CDR3 sequence (DNA): TGTGCCATCAGTGAGTCGATGTTGTCAGGGAAGAGAACTGAAGCTTTCTTT.